Following are 14 T cell receptor beta chains from one sample sequenced in a study of blood T cell repertoires in COVID-19. Measured with immunoSEQ multiplex PCR; TCRdb has only the in-frame clones, and not every one. This sample has roughly 120,000 clones, with roughly 80% found just once. What was sequenced was peripheral blood. These receptor sequences come from a man aged 65 to 85 with acute or convalescent COVID-19.

The chain joins TRBV2 to TRBJ2-1; 12 bases match TRBD2. With V trimmed by 6 bases and J by 6 bases, 3 bases remained unmatched. Germline V lookup: CDR1 SNHLY, CDR2 FYNNEI. There are 14 residues in the CDR3. The CDR3 coding sequence is TGTGCCAGCAGACCGGGACTAGCGGGCAATGAGCAGTTCTTC. Protein: CASRPGLAGNEQFF. Looking up the rest from reference TRBV2 and TRBJ2-1 gives the full variable domain: EPEVTQTPSHQVTQMGQEVILRCVPISNHLYFYWYRQILGQKVEFLVSFYNNEISEKSEIFDDQFSVERPDGSNFTLKIRSTKLEDSAMYFCASRPGLAGNEQFFGPGTRLTVL.

CDR3 protein: CASSQTSGSSDTQYF. Here the CDR3 DNA reads TGCGCCAGCAGTCAGACTAGCGGGAGTTCAGATACGCAGTATTTT. V usage is TRBV10-2 and J usage is TRBJ2-3, with 12 bases aligning to TRBD2. The junction had 4 bases not matched to a gene; V was cut back by 5 bases and J by 4 bases. The germline gives CDR1 WSHSY, CDR2 SAAADI. The CDR3 sequence is 15 residues long.

J is TRBJ2-7 and V is TRBV19; 7 nucleotides agree with TRBD2. Germline V CDR1 and CDR2: LNHDA, SQIVND (reference sequence). The CDR3 spans 16 residues. The V gene end was trimmed by 0 bases and the J gene end by 0 bases; junction bases not matched to a gene: 5. The CDR3 protein is CASSIDQLAASYEQYF. CDR3 nucleotides: TGTGCCAGTAGTATAGATCAGCTAGCGGCCTCCTACGAGCAGTACTTC.

The chain recombines TRBV28 with TRBJ1-2, with 10 bases identical to TRBD1. CDR1 MDHEN and CDR2 SYDVKM come from the germline V gene. The ends lost 10 bases at V and 7 bases at J; junction bases unmatched: 6. The CDR3 has 12 residues. CDR3 region: CATLRDRGGYTF. DNA for the CDR3: TGTGCCACCCTCCGGGACAGGGGTGGCTACACCTTC.

The rearrangement joins TRBV20-1 to TRBJ2-1; TRBD2 aligns across 8 bases. Germline V gives CDR1 DFQATT, CDR2 SNEGSKA (reference sequence). The CDR3 is 14 amino acids. J was trimmed by 6 bases and V by 6 bases; bases with no gene match: 10. In DNA form, the CDR3 reads TGCAGTGCCAGTCTCGGGACTAGGGTCAATGAGCAGTTCTTC. Protein sequence: CSASLGTRVNEQFF.

The V call is TRBV7-2, the J call TRBJ2-5; TRBD2 agrees at 7 bases. Germline V gene sequence: CDR1 SGHTA, CDR2 FQGNSA. The CDR3 sequence is 13 residues long. V was clipped by 3 bases and J by 7 bases; unmatched bases: 5. This chain's CDR3 is CASSFGLEGTQYF. CDR3 sequence (DNA): TGTGCCAGCAGCTTTGGACTAGAAGGGACCCAGTACTTC.

A few counts support this clone. V and J are TRBV4-2 and TRBJ1-4; 8 bases line up with TRBD1. The CDR3 is 16 amino acids. With V trimmed by 1 base and J by 4 bases, 5 bases remained unmatched. Germline V lookup: CDR1 LGHNA, CDR2 YNFKEQ. The CDR3, as DNA: TGTGCCAGCAGCCAAGTCGCAGGGGGCCTTAATGAAAAACTGTTTTTT. Its translation is CASSQVAGGLNEKLFF.

This chain connects TRBV6-5 to TRBJ1-4, with 9 nucleotides matching TRBD1. Trimming removed 6 bases from V and 5 bases from J; junction bases left unmatched: 7. The V gene's germline CDR1 is MNHEY and CDR2 SVGAGI. This CDR3 comprises 15 residues. The CDR3 region is CASSVTGTGNEKLFF. CDR3 DNA: TGTGCCAGCAGCGTCACCGGGACAGGGAATGAAAAACTGTTTTTT.

This sequence joins TRBV19 and TRBJ1-1; 8 positions agree with TRBD1. CDR3 size: 19 residues. V lost 1 base to trimming and J lost 4 bases; unmatched junction nucleotides: 17. Germline V lookup: CDR1 LNHDA, CDR2 SQIVND (reference sequence). CDR3 sequence: CASSIGLFGGRGRGTEAFF. DNA for the CDR3: TGTGCCAGTAGTATAGGTCTATTTGGGGGCAGGGGGCGCGGCACTGAAGCTTTCTTT.

The chain links TRBV28 to TRBJ2-2, with 12 bases identical to TRBD1. Germline V CDR1 and CDR2: MDHEN, SYDVKM. This CDR3 comprises 15 residues. Trimming removed 6 bases from V and 5 bases from J; junction bases left unmatched: 4. Written as DNA, the CDR3 is TGTGCCAGCAGATCGGGACAGGGGGCGACCGGGGAGCTGTTTTTT. It yields the protein CASRSGQGATGELFF.

J is TRBJ2-5 and V is TRBV6-5; 12 positions match TRBD2. CDR3 size: 15 residues. Germline V CDR1 and CDR2: MNHEY, SVGAGI. J was trimmed by 4 bases and V by 8 bases; bases with no gene match: 8. In nucleotides, the CDR3 is TGTGCCAGCCGCCTAGCGGGAGGGCCCCCAGAGACCCAGTACTTC. Translated, it gives CASRLAGGPPETQYF.

The chain links TRBV28 to TRBJ2-2; 8 nucleotides match TRBD1. The CDR3 totals 13 residues. CDR1 and CDR2 from the germline V gene are MDHEN and SYDVKM. V lost 6 bases and J lost 8; bases outside the gene matches: 5. The chain's CDR3 is CASRDRVAGELFF. CDR3 sequence (DNA): TGTGCCAGCAGGGACAGGGTGGCTGGGGAGCTGTTTTTT.

V gene TRBV18 combines with J gene TRBJ2-7; 9 nucleotides align to TRBD2. CDR3 size: 19 residues. In germline, CDR1 is KGHSH, CDR2 LQKENI. V was pared by 1 base and J by 4 bases, with 17 bases of the junction left unmatched. This CDR3 is CASSPQPKSGRNRWYEQYF. In nucleotides, the CDR3 is TGTGCCAGCTCACCACAACCTAAAAGCGGGAGGAACCGGTGGTACGAGCAGTACTTC.

This clone was observed a few times. The chain combines TRBV24-1 with TRBJ1-1, with 8 bases identical to TRBD1. V was pared by 4 bases and J by 4 bases, with 7 bases of the junction left unmatched. The CDR3 extends over 15 amino acids. Germline assignment: CDR1 KGHDR and CDR2 SFDVKD. The CDR3 nucleotides read TGTGCCACCAGTGAGCCGACAGGGGATAGCACTGAAGCTTTCTTT. It is translated as CATSEPTGDSTEAFF.